The sequence of this T cell receptor beta chain was determined in a study of shared clonotypes between healthy human individuals. Study-wide background: The cohort comprised a couple of women and a few men. Their ages spanned 18 to 49 years.

This CDR3 has 11 amino acids. The ends were cut back, 2 bases at V and 7 bases at J, with 6 bases in the middle. Germline assignment: CDR1 SQVTM and CDR2 ANQGSEA. The protocol was immunoSEQ multiplex PCR, while the TCRdb copy is restricted to in-frame clones and leaves out a portion. Altogether more than 2 million clones are present, around 93% being singletons, with the ten largest covering more than 1.5%. Positively selected for CCR7, the CD45RO-negative cells used as naive CD8 cells excluded terminally differentiated effector memory CD45RA+ cells. J is TRBJ2-1 and V is TRBV29-1; D is undetermined. Sequenced: naive CD8+ T cells from PBMCs. This TCR derives from a man younger than 35 in good health. Some clones in this sample may be carry-over from other donors' samples. The DNA of the CDR3 is TGCAGCGTTGAACCCTTAAATGAGCAGTTCTTC. Translated: CSVEPLNEQFF.